This T cell receptor beta chain appears in the sequencing data of a study of CD8+ T cells in alopecia areata. Turning to the study itself: Treated patients received oral tofacitinib, 5 to 10 mg twice daily. Tofacitinib ran for 6 to 18 months before 6 months off drug.

The authors extracted RNA and reverse transcribed it into cDNA as the sequencing template. Generated by immunoSEQ multiplex PCR, the TCRdb table keeps only in-frame clones and is missing some. This table holds under 6,500 clones, about 71% found once. Broader study findings: Possibly because of HLA-related factors, TCR sharing was less clear across patients than in mice.

The sample's treatment: oral pan-JAK inhibitor, 5-10 mg twice daily. Both peripheral blood and punch biopsies of lesional scalp skin were obtained from patients who had alopecia areata. Concerning this clone itself: The antigen is undetermined.

CDR1 is MGHRA and CDR2 is YSYEKL in the germline V gene. The CDR3 spans 16 residues. V lost 1 base and J lost 8, with 18 bases in between. Specimen: skin, collected at week 24, from a patient treated with tofacitinib. The TCR was taken from a human donor with alopecia areata. The V and J genes are TRBV4-1 and TRBJ2-1, with D uncertain. The CDR3 loop reads CASSQVNLGWSDEQFF. Written as DNA, the CDR3 is TGCGCCAGCAGCCAAGTGAATCTGGGTTGGTCGGATGAGCAGTTCTTC.